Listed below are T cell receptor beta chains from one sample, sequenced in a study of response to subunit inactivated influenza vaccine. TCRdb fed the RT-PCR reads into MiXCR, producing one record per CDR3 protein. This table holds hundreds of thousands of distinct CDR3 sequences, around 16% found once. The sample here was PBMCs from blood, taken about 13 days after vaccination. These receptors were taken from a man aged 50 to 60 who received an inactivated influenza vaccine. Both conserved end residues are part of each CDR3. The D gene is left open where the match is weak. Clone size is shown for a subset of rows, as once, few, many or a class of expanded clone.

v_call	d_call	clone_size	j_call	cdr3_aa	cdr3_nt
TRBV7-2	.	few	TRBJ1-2	CASSPRGGIATF	TGTGCCAGCAGCCCCCGAGGGGGAATCGCCACCTTC
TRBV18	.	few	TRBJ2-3	CASSPPAKSSTDTQYF	TGTGCCAGCTCACCACCGGCGAAAAGTAGCACAGATACGCAGTATTTT
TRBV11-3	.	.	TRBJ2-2	CASSSRDKNTGELFF	TGTGCCAGCAGCTCCCGGGACAAGAACACCGGGGAGCTGTTTTTT
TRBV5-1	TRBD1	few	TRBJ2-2	CASSYGTGWNTGELFF	TGCGCCAGCAGCTACGGGACAGGATGGAACACCGGGGAGCTGTTTTTT
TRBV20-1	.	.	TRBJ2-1	CSAIGLDTYNEQFF	TGCAGTGCTATCGGACTGGACACATACAATGAGCAGTTCTTC
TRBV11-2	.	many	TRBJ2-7	CASSPRREQYF	TGTGCCAGCAGCCCACGACGGGAGCAGTACTTC
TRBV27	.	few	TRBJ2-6	CASSFGLSGANVLTF	TGTGCCAGCAGTTTCGGCTTGTCTGGGGCCAACGTCCTGACTTTC
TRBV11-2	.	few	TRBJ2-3	CASSVGEPDTQYF	TGTGCCAGCAGCGTAGGGGAACCGGATACGCAGTATTTT
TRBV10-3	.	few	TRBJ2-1	CAISESLHNEQFF	TGTGCCATCAGTGAGTCGCTACACAATGAGCAGTTCTTC
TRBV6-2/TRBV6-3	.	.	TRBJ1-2	CASSYSQRGGYTF	TGTGCCAGCAGTTACAGCCAGCGAGGTGGCTACACCTTC
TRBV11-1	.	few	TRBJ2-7	CASGRDWSYEQYF	TGTGCCAGCGGCAGGGACTGGTCCTACGAGCAGTACTTC
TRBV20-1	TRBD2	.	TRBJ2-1	CSARVLGLAARNEQFF	TGCAGTGCTAGAGTCCTGGGACTAGCGGCGAGGAATGAGCAGTTCTTC
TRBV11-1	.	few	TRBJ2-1	CASSPVGWGQISYNEQFF	TGTGCCAGCAGCCCCGTCGGCTGGGGCCAAATCTCCTACAATGAGCAGTTCTTC
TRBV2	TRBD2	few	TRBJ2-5	CASTTLSSGTQYF	TGTGCCAGCACCACCCTATCTAGCGGGACCCAGTACTTC
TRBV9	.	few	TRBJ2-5	CASSVDRGLGETQYF	TGTGCCAGCAGCGTAGATCGAGGGTTGGGAGAGACCCAGTACTTC
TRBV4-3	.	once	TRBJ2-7	CASSQLPGPYEQYF	TGCGCCAGCAGCCAATTGCCAGGGCCCTACGAGCAGTACTTC
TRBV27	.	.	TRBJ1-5	CASSPKVVGPQHF	TGTGCCAGCAGTCCAAAAGTAGTGGGGCCCCAGCATTTT